This T cell receptor (beta chain) was captured by sequencing in a study of human T cells and chemical hapten exposure (dated by TCRdb to the early 2020s). As for the study more broadly: For sensitization, 2% DPC in acetone was applied to a roughly 2 cm by roughly 2 cm area of upper inner arm skin. Most of the patients in the cohort were female, and the cohort covered alopecia areata with under or over 50% scalp involvement, alopecia totalis and alopecia universalis. Libraries were pooled for sequencing, and variation in per-sample TCR yields was attributed mainly to small differences in library volumes within the pool. Patient blood was sampled pre-sensitization (week 0) and at 2, 6 and about 24 weeks after DPC sensitization. Around 29 alopecia patients provided blood for TCR sequencing at one to four time points (pre-sensitization, 2, 6 and 24 weeks). Peripheral blood TCR repertoire changes were tracked in vivo in alopecia patients during primary and secondary sensitization to the hapten diphenylcyclopropenone (DPC). Patch testing on the upper back used Finn chambers containing 0.01% DPC, with scoring done after 6 days according to International Contact Dermatitis Research Group standards. Patients additionally received weekly therapeutic DPC doses to the scalp throughout the approximately 22-week study period.

General findings and caveats noted by the study authors: Alopecia, a presumed autoimmune disease, was present in all patients, so the immune response of the patients might differ from that of healthy individuals. Patch test score correlated positively with the number of PT1 expanded TCRs, reaching significance at thresholds 8, 16 and 32 but not at 4. Significantly more large CDR3 similarity clusters were formed by expanded TCRs than by pre-sensitization or healthy control sets, consistent with antigen-driven responses. Repeated subsampling changed both the strength of the expansion versus patch-test correlation and the threshold at which the correlation became significant. DPC sensitization did not change the number of TCRs with a frequency above 1 in 1000, and there was no evidence of changes in global repertoire structure.

V and J lose 7 bases and 9 bases, and a span of 18 bases separates them. Looking up the germline V gene yields CDR1 MNHNS and CDR2 SASEGT. From the cysteine up to the phenylalanine, the CDR3 has a length of 14 residues. Only the CDR3 portion is preserved as DNA: 42 bases, with reading frame beginning at the first base. Note on this clonotype: There is no known antigen for this receptor. It has no much larger one-base neighbor in the sample; base qualities were not kept.

The library was built by means of RACE. These reads were obtained on a NextSeq 500. Library preparation attached unique molecular identifiers to individual cDNA molecules for quantitative, reproducible TCR counting. For every blood RNA sample, sequencing covered both the TCR alpha and TCR beta chains. Per the original workflow: A median of about 87,000 TCRs per sample was observed, with a range of roughly 23,224 to 700,000. V, J and CDR3 annotation of the TCR reads was carried out using the Decombinator software suite. For PS versus PT1 abundance plots, all samples were subsampled to the same number of TCRs (28,000). TCRs were defined as expanded if absent before sensitization and observed at least eight times at the 2-week time point. TCRdb's own reprocessing of the public reads used fastp at Q25 and MiXCR and kept productive beta chains. Identical CDR3 proteins give one entry, which carries the most common genes and DNA. The V and J calls were determined by TCRdb, not by the authors. A total of 340,000 or so distinct CDR3 sequences appear in this sample, around 7% of them only once. The ten largest clones take up less than 10% of the sample.

According to the study, the label for this sample's time point signals: patch test 1, 2 weeks after DPC sensitization. This specimen's treatment or condition label, per the study, means: therapeutic diphenylcyclopropenone sensitization with weekly scalp DPC. At every patch-test visit, the blood draw took place before the patch test was put on. Patients were eligible if aged 18 to 70, diagnosed with alopecia and judged suitable for DPC therapy, and pregnant patients were excluded. Total RNA was extracted from unfractionated whole blood that had been collected in Tempus Blood RNA tubes. This clonotype was sampled from a young woman with alopecia areata. Some clones in this sample may be carry-over from other donors' samples. This chain is built from TRBV6-1 and TRBJ2-2; a weak D assignment points to TRBD1 (6 bases agree). The specimen was whole blood, collected in connection with sensitization to the hapten diphenylcyclopropenone (DPC). The bases read TGTGCCAGCATTCAACAGGGATCAGTCCGGGAGCTGTTTTTT. The encoded protein is CASIQQGSVRELFF.